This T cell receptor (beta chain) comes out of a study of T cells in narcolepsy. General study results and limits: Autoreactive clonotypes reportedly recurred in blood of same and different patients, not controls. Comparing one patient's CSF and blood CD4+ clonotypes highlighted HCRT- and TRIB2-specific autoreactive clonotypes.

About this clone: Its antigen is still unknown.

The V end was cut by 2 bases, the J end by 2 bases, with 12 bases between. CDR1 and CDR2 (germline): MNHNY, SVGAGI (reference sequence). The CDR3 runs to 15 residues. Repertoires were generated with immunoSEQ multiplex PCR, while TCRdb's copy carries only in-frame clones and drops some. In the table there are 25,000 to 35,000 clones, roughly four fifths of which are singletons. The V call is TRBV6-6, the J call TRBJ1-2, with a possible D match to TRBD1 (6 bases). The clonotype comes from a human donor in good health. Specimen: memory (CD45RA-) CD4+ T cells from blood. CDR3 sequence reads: CASSYPTGSNYGYTF. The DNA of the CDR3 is TGTGCCAGCAGTTACCCGACAGGCTCCAACTATGGCTACACCTTC.